This T cell receptor beta chain is drawn from a study of blood T cell repertoires in COVID-19. Study-wide background: The analysed material was cDNA or gDNA that came from T cells, B-cell-depleted T cells, or PBMCs.

From germline, CDR1 is SNHLY and CDR2 FYNNEI. CDR3 length: 15 residues. V gave up 1 base and J gave up 5 bases, with 14 bases separating them. Profiling relied on immunoSEQ multiplex PCR, and the TCRdb table lists in-frame clones only, not all of them. The profile shows over 55,000 clones, roughly 80% of them singletons. The sample comprised peripheral blood. This clonotype originated in a human donor in a cohort sampled during active COVID-19. The chain combines TRBV2 with TRBJ1-2, with D tentatively TRBD1 (6 bases). CDR3 protein: CASSEGGQKKYGYTF. CDR3 coding DNA: TGTGCCAGCAGTGAAGGGGGGCAGAAGAAATATGGCTACACCTTC.